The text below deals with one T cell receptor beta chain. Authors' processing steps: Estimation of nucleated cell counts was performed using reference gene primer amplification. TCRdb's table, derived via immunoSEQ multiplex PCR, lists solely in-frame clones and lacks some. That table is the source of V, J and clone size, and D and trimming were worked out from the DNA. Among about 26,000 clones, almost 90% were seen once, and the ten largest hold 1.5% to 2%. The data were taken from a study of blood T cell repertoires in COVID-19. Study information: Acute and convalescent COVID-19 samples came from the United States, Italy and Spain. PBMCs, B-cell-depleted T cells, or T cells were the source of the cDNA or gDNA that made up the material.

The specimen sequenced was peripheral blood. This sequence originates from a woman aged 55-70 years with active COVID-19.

CDR3 nucleotide sequence: TGTGCCAGCAGCTCCCCCCCAGGACAAGACACCGGGGAGCTGTTTTTT. Translating gives CASSSPPGQDTGELFF. This chain links TRBV9 with TRBJ2-2; D is possibly TRBD1 (5 bases). There are 16 residues in the CDR3. CDR1 and CDR2 from the germline V gene are SGDLS and YYNGEE. V was clipped by 4 bases and J by 3 bases, with 16 bases between them.